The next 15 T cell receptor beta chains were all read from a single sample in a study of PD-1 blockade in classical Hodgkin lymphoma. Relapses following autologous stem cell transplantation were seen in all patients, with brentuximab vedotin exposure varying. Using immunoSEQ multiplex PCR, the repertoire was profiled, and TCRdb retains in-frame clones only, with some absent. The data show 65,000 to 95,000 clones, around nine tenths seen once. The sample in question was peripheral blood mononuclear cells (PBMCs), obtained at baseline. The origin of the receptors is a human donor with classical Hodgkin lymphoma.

CDR3 residues: CASSEGRRLRYGYTF. DNA of the CDR3: TGTGCCAGCAGTGAAGGCCGCAGGCTGAGATATGGCTACACCTTC. V gene TRBV2 combines with J gene TRBJ1-2; D unresolved. Trimming stripped 1 base from V and 5 bases from J, with 14 bases between. Germline V gives CDR1 SNHLY, CDR2 FYNNEI. This CDR3 comprises 15 residues. Full variable domain (remainder filled in from reference TRBV2 and TRBJ1-2): EPEVTQTPSHQVTQMGQEVILRCVPISNHLYFYWYRQILGQKVEFLVSFYNNEISEKSEIFDDQFSVERPDGSNFTLKIRSTKLEDSAMYFCASSEGRRLRYGYTFGSGTRLTVV.

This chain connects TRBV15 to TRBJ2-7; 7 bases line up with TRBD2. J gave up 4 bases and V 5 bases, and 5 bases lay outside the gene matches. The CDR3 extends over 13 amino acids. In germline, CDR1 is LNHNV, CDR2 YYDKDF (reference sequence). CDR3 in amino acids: CATSRGEGYEQYF. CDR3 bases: TGTGCCACCAGCCGGGGGGAAGGGTACGAGCAGTACTTC.

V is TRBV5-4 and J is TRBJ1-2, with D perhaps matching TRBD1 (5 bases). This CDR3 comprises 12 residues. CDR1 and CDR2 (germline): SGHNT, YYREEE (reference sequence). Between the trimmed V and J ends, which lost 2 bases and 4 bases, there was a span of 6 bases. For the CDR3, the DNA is TGTGCCAGCAGCTTCGACAGCTATGGCTACACCTTC. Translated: CASSFDSYGYTF.

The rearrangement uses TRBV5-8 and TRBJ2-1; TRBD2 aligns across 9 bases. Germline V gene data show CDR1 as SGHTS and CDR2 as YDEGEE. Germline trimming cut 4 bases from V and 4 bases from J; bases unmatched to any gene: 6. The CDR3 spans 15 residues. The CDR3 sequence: CASSRGLAAYNEQFF. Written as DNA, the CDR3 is TGTGCCAGCAGCAGGGGACTAGCAGCGTACAATGAGCAGTTCTTC. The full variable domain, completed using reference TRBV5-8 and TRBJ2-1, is EAGVTQSPTHLIKTRGQQATLRCSPISGHTSVYWYQQALGLGLQFLLWYDEGEERNRGNFPPRFSGRQFPNYSSELNVNALELEDSALYLCASSRGLAAYNEQFFGPGTRLTVL.

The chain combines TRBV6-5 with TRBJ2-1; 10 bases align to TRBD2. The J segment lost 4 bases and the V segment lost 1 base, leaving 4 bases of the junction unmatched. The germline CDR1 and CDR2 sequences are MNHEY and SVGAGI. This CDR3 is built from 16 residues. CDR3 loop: CASSYFASGSYNEQFF. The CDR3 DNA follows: TGTGCCAGCAGTTACTTCGCTAGCGGGAGTTACAATGAGCAGTTCTTC.

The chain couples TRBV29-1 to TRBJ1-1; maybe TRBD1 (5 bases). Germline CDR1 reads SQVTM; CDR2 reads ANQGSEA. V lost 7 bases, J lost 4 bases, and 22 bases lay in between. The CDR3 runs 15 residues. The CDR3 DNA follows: TGCAGCGCGGGAAGTCGTGGGGGGATCGCCACTGAAGCTTTCTTT. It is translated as CSAGSRGGIATEAFF.

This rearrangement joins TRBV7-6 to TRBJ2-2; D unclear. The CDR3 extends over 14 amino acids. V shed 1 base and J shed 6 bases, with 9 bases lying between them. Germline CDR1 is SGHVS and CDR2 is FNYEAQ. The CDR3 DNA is TGTGCCAGCAGCTTAGATAGGTACTCCGGGGAGCTGTTTTTT. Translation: CASSLDRYSGELFF.

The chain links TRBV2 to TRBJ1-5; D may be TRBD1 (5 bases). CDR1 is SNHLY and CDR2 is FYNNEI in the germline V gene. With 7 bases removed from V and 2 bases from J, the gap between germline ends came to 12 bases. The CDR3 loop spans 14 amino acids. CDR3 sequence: CASTKGTRNQPQHF. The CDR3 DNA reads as TGTGCCAGCACCAAAGGGACCCGCAATCAGCCCCAGCATTTT.

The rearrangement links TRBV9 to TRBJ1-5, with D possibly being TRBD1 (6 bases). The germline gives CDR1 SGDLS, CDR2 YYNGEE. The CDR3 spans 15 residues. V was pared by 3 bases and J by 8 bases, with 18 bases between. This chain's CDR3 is CASSGGDTLREPQHF. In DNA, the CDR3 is TGTGCCAGCAGCGGAGGGGACACTCTCAGGGAGCCCCAGCATTTT.

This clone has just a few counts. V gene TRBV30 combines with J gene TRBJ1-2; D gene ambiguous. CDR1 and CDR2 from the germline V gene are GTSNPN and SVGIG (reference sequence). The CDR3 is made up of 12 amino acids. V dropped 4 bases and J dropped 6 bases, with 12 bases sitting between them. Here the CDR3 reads CAWTELVNGYTF. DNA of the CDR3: TGTGCCTGGACTGAACTTGTAAATGGCTACACCTTC.

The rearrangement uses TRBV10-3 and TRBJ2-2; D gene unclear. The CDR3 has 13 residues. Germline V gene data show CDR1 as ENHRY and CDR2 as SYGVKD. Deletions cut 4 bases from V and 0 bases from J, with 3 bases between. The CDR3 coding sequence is TGTGCCATCAGTGCCGCGAACACCGGGGAGCTGTTTTTT. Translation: CAISAANTGELFF.

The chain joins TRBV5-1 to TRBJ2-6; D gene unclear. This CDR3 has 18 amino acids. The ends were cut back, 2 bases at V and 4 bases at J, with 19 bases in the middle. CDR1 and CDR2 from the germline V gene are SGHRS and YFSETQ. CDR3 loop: CASSLRRSTFDGANVLTF. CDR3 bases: TGCGCCAGCAGCTTAAGACGGTCTACGTTTGACGGGGCCAACGTCCTGACTTTC.

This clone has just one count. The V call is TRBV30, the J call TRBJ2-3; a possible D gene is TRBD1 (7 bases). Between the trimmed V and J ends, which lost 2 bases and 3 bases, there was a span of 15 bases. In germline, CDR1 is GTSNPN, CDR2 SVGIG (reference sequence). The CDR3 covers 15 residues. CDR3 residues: CAWSTAGGGTDTQYF. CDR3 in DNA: TGTGCCTGGAGTACGGCAGGGGGAGGAACAGATACGCAGTATTTT. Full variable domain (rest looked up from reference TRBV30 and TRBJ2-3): SQTIHQWPATLVQPVGSPLSLECTVEGTSNPNLYWYRQAAGRGLQLLFYSVGIGQISSEVPQNLSASRPQDRQFILSSKKLLLSDSGFYLCAWSTAGGGTDTQYFGPGTRLTVL.

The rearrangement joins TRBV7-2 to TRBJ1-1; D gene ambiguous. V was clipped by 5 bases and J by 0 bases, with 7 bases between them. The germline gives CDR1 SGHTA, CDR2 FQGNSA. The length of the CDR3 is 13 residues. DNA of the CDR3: TGTGCCAGCAGCCCGGGGATGAACACTGAAGCTTTCTTT. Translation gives CASSPGMNTEAFF.

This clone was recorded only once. The CDR3 is CASSFGLPLGEQYF. CDR3 DNA: TGTGCCAGCAGCTTCGGACTACCCCTAGGCGAGCAGTACTTC. The rearrangement links TRBV13 to TRBJ2-7, with D perhaps TRBD2 (6 bases). Looked up from germline, CDR1 is PRHDT and CDR2 is FYEKMQ (reference sequence). The V end was cut by 3 bases, the J end by 6 bases, with 15 bases between. The length of the CDR3 is 14 residues.